A selection of T cell receptor beta chains follows, all from one sample in a study of CD8+ T cells in alopecia areata. TCRdb's copy holds only in-frame clones and misses some; the assay was immunoSEQ multiplex PCR. Of about 250,000 clones in the sample, over 45% were seen once. The source material was CD4+ T cells sorted from blood, sampled around week 54, from a patient treated with tofacitinib. Receptor source: a human donor with alopecia areata. CDR3s include the opening cysteine and the closing phenylalanine or tryptophan. D genes are given only for firm matches. Rows give clone size only sometimes, using once, few, many, or a class for an expanded clone.

cdr3_length | clone_size | j_call | v_call | d_call | cdr3_nt | cdr3_aa
14 | few | TRBJ2-2 | TRBV7-9 | . | TGTGCCAGCACCCCGACAGGGAACACCGGGGAGCTGTTTTTT | CASTPTGNTGELFF
14 | few | TRBJ2-3 | TRBV10-3 | . | TGTGCCATCAGCGCGACAGTAAGCACAGATACGCAGTATTTT | CAISATVSTDTQYF
14 | few | TRBJ1-2 | TRBV10-3 | . | TGTGCCATCAGTGCAAACACAGAAGACTATGGCTACACCTTC | CAISANTEDYGYTF
14 | . | TRBJ2-5 | TRBV6-5 | TRBD1 | TGTGCCAGCAGTTACTTGGGACAGGGGGAGACCCAGTACTTC | CASSYLGQGETQYF
14 | . | TRBJ2-7 | TRBV29-1 | . | TGCAGCGTTGAGTCGCCGGACCTGTCCTACGAGCAGTACTTC | CSVESPDLSYEQYF
15 | . | TRBJ2-7 | TRBV5-4 | TRBD2 | TGTGCCAGCAGTGCGGGGGGCTATAGCTCCTACGAGCAGTACTTC | CASSAGGYSSYEQYF
18 | . | TRBJ2-1 | TRBV25-1 | TRBD2 | TGTGCCAGCACCTCGGGACTAGCGGGGGGGCGTTCCTACAATGAGCAGTTCTTC | CASTSGLAGGRSYNEQFF
14 | . | TRBJ2-2 | TRBV9 | TRBD1 | TGTGCCAGCAGGAGGGGGCAGGTCACCGGGGAGCTGTTTTTT | CASRRGQVTGELFF
13 | . | TRBJ2-3 | TRBV9 | . | TGTGCCAGCAGCGTAGGGGGCACAGATACGCAGTATTTT | CASSVGGTDTQYF
15 | . | TRBJ2-7 | TRBV11-2 | TRBD1 | TGTGCCAGCAGCCCCACTCCCGGACAGGGTCGACGGCAGTACTTC | CASSPTPGQGRRQYF
12 | . | TRBJ2-5 | TRBV29-1 | TRBD1 | TGCAGCGTTTGGGGACAGGGAAAGACCCAGTACTTC | CSVWGQGKTQYF
14 | few | TRBJ1-6 | TRBV9 | TRBD1 | TGTGCCAGCAGCGTAGACAGGGGTGATTCACCCCTCCACTTT | CASSVDRGDSPLHF
17 | . | TRBJ2-2 | TRBV9 | . | TGTGCCAGCAGCGTAGCCCCCCCAACGGGGGCCACCGGGGAGCTGTTTTTT | CASSVAPPTGATGELFF
15 | . | TRBJ2-5 | TRBV2 | . | TGTGCCAGCAGCGGGACTGTCGGAGAGGGGGAGACCCAGTACTTC | CASSGTVGEGETQYF
15 | . | TRBJ2-3 | TRBV5-1 | . | TGCGCCAGCAGCTTGGTCGGAGTCTGGACAGATACGCAGTATTTT | CASSLVGVWTDTQYF